The 12 T cell receptor beta chains below come from one sample, sequenced in a study of blood T cell repertoires in COVID-19. Profiling relied on immunoSEQ multiplex PCR, and the TCRdb table lists in-frame clones only, not all of them. The sample lists a few hundred thousand clones; about 85% were seen once. Sequences were obtained from PBMCs or T cells enriched from blood (not recorded which). The receptors were gathered from a woman in her thirties who had recovered from COVID-19.

V gene TRBV3-1 (or the pseudogene TRBV3-2) combines with J gene TRBJ2-1, with 8 bases identical to TRBD1. The CDR3 is 11 amino acids. Per germline, CDR1 LGHDT and CDR2 YNNKEL (reference sequence). Trimming removed 6 bases from V and 13 bases from J; junction bases left unmatched: 5. The CDR3 DNA sequence: TGTGCCAGCAGGGGGGACAGGTTTCAGTTCTTC. It translates to CASRGDRFQFF.

The gene calls are TRBV5-7 and TRBJ1-2; D is perhaps TRBD1 (5 bases). TRBV5-7 is designated an ORF whose function remains uncertain. The CDR3 is 13 residues long. The V and J ends lost 4 bases and 3 bases respectively, with 10 bases between them. The CDR3 loop is CASSLGLDYGYTF. CDR3 nucleotides: TGTGCCAGCAGCCTGGGGCTGGACTATGGCTACACCTTC.

V is TRBV7-9 and J is TRBJ1-1; TRBD1 might be the D (5 bases). CDR1 is SEHNR and CDR2 is FQNEAQ in the germline V gene (reference sequence). The CDR3 totals 16 residues. V was trimmed by 1 base and J by 1 base, leaving 13 bases between them. The CDR3 DNA sequence: TGTGCCAGCAGCTTAGAGTTTTGGCAGGGGAACACTGAAGCTTTCTTT. This gives the protein CASSLEFWQGNTEAFF.

The V and J genes are TRBV30 and TRBJ1-2; D uncertain. Looked up from germline, CDR1 is GTSNPN and CDR2 is SVGIG (reference sequence). CDR3 length: 13 amino acids. Deletions cut 8 bases from V and 4 bases from J, with 17 bases between. Here the CDR3 reads CARNSRSGYGYTF. CDR3 nucleotides: TGTGCCCGCAATAGCCGCTCTGGCTATGGCTACACCTTC.

The chain joins TRBV3-1 (or the pseudogene TRBV3-2) to TRBJ2-5; tentative D call: TRBD2 (5 bases). CDR3 length equals 14 residues. V was cut by 3 bases and J by 1 base, with 9 bases left in between. Germline V gene sequence: CDR1 LGHDT, CDR2 YNNKEL (reference sequence). The DNA of the CDR3 is TGTGCCAGCAGCCACAGACTATTCCAAGAGACCCAGTACTTC. It codes for CASSHRLFQETQYF.

On this clone itself: The same CDR3 arises from other DNA sequences in this sample as well. The gene calls are TRBV3-1 (or the pseudogene TRBV3-2) and TRBJ2-7, with 14 bases fitting TRBD2. J was trimmed by 6 bases and V by 4 bases; bases with no gene match: 5. Germline-derived CDR1 and CDR2 are LGHDT and YNNKEL (reference sequence). The CDR3 is made up of 15 amino acids. CDR3 DNA sequence: TGTGCCAGCAGCCTTGGACTAGCGGGGGGTTCCGAGCAGTACTTC. This translates into CASSLGLAGGSEQYF.

The V gene is TRBV19, the J gene TRBJ1-3; D is possibly TRBD1 (5 bases). This CDR3 region has 13 residues. Trimming left V 6 bases short and J 2 bases short, with 8 bases between. Per the germline V gene, CDR1 is LNHDA and CDR2 is SQIVND (reference sequence). CDR3 loop: CASSQGAGNTIYF. CDR3 DNA sequence: TGTGCCAGTAGCCAGGGCGCTGGAAACACCATATATTTT.

The rearrangement links TRBV4-1 to TRBJ1-2, with D possibly TRBD1 on 6 matching bases. This CDR3 spans 12 amino acids. Germline lookup yields CDR1 MGHRA and CDR2 YSYEKL. The V and J ends lost 2 bases and 6 bases respectively, with 7 bases between them. In DNA form, the CDR3 reads TGCGCCAGCAGCCAACCAGGGGATGGCTACACCTTC. Its protein is CASSQPGDGYTF.

The chain has TRBV11-2 and TRBJ1-2; no clear D. The CDR3 covers 13 residues. CDR1 is SGHAT and CDR2 is FQNNGV in the germline V gene. V was pared by 5 bases and J by 4 bases, with 11 bases between. CDR3 bases: TGTGCCAGCAGCCCAAGCAGCGGCTATGGCTACACCTTC. Protein product: CASSPSSGYGYTF.

The chain employs TRBV5-8 and TRBJ1-5, with TRBD1 identical over 8 bases. The ends lost 4 bases at V and 0 bases at J; junction bases unmatched: 3. The CDR3 has 15 residues. Germline CDR1 SGHTS, CDR2 YDEGEE. The CDR3, as DNA: TGTGCCAGCAGCCTGACAGGGGTTAGCAATCAGCCCCAGCATTTT. Its translation is CASSLTGVSNQPQHF.

This CDR3 reads CASSGGDRDDEQFF. CDR3 nucleotides: TGTGCCAGCAGCGGGGGGGACAGGGACGATGAGCAGTTCTTC. This chain uses TRBV5-6 with TRBJ2-1; 9 bases line up with TRBD1. The CDR3 is 14 residues long. Losses at the gene ends were 4 bases for V and 8 bases for J; bases not matched to a gene: 7. The germline CDR1 and CDR2 sequences are SGHDT and YYEEEE. The whole variable domain, remainder taken from reference TRBV5-6 and TRBJ2-1, is DAGVTQSPTHLIKTRGQQVTLRCSPKSGHDTVSWYQQALGQGPQFIFQYYEEEERQRGNFPDRFSGHQFPNYSSELNVNALLLGDSALYLCASSGGDRDDEQFFGPGTRLTVL.

The chain has TRBV12-3 or TRBV12-4 and TRBJ1-1, with D hard to call. The V end lost 0 bases, the J end lost 7 bases, and 3 bases lay between the germline ends. The CDR3 extends over 11 amino acids. The CDR3 nucleotides read TGTGCCAGCAGTTTAGCGAGTGAAGCTTTCTTT. It is translated as CASSLASEAFF.